This is a list of T cell receptor beta chains from one sample in a study of CD8 T cells in ankylosing spondylitis. TCRdb reprocessed the 5' RACE reads via MiXCR and lists one record per CDR3 protein. The sample lists roughly 470,000 distinct CDR3 sequences, 25% to 30% occurring once. The sequenced material came from blood, either unsorted or a sorted T cell fraction (not recorded which). Receptor source: a male donor with ankylosing spondylitis. The CDR3 runs from the conserved cysteine through the conserved F or W. D genes are given only for firm matches. Clone sizes are given selectively: once, few, many, or a class where the clone is expanded.

d_call,j_call,clone_size,v_call,cdr3_nt,cdr3_aa
NA,TRBJ2-7,NA,TRBV5-1,TGCGCCAGCAGCCCGCAAGTCCGGGAGTCGTCCTACGAGCAGTACTTC,CASSPQVRESSYEQYF
NA,TRBJ1-5,few,TRBV18,TGTGCCAGCTCACCAGGGTCCGTTAATAGCAATCAGCCCCAGCATTTT,CASSPGSVNSNQPQHF
NA,TRBJ2-5,few,TRBV24-1,TGTGCCACCCTTTTGACCCAGTACTTC,CATLLTQYF
NA,TRBJ1-1,few,TRBV11-3,TGTGCCAGCAGCTTTGGGGCAGTCAACACTGAAGCTTTCTTT,CASSFGAVNTEAFF
TRBD2,TRBJ2-5,NA,TRBV5-1,TGCGCCAGCAGCCCCCGGTCGTTAGCGGGAGAGACCCAGTACTTC,CASSPRSLAGETQYF
NA,TRBJ1-1,NA,TRBV12-3/TRBV12-4,TGTGCCAGCAGTTTCCGCACTGAAGCTTTCTTT,CASSFRTEAFF
TRBD2,TRBJ2-3,few,TRBV6-1,TGTGCCAGCAGTGAAAGAAGGACTAGCGGGAGGGCCGGCGTGGCGTATTTT,CASSERRTSGRAGVAYF
NA,TRBJ2-5,NA,TRBV10-3,TGTGCCATCAGTGAGTCGTCGGGGCAAGAGACCCAGTACTTC,CAISESSGQETQYF
NA,TRBJ2-7,NA,TRBV20-1,TGCAGTGCAAATCGACAGGGAGGCGAGCAGTACTTC,CSANRQGGEQYF
NA,TRBJ2-2,NA,TRBV7-2,TGTGCCAGCAGCTTAGTTTGGACGCCCACGCGGGAGCTGTTTTTT,CASSLVWTPTRELFF
NA,TRBJ2-3,NA,TRBV3-1,TGTGCCAGCAGCCAAGGCCGGACAGTCAAGGCGCAGTATTTT,CASSQGRTVKAQYF
NA,TRBJ1-1,NA,TRBV5-1,TGCGCCAGCAGCTTAGTTCCCGGGAGCCCCGAAGCTTTCTTT,CASSLVPGSPEAFF